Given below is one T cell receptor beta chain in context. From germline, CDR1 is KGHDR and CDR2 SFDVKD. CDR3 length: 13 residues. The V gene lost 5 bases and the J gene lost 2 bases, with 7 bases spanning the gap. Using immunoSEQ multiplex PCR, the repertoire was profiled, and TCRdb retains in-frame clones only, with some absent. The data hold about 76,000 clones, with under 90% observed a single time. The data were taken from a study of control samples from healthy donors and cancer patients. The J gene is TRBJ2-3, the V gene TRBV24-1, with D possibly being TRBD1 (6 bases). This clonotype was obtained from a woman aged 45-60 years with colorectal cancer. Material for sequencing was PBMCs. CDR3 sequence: CATSGQVTDTQYF. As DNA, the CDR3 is TGTGCCACCAGTGGACAGGTCACAGATACGCAGTATTTT.